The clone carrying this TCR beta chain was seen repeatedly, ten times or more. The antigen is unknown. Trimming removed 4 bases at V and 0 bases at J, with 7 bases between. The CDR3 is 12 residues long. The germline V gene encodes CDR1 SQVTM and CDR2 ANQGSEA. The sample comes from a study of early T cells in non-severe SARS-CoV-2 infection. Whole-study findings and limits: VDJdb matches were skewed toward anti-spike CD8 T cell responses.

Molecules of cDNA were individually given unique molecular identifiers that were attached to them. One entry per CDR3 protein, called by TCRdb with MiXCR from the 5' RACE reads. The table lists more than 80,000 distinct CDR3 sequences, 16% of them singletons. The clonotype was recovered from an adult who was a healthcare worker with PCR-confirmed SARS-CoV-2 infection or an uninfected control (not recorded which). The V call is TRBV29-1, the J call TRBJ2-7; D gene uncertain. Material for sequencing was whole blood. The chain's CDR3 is CSVGWDSYEQYF. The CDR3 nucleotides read TGCAGCGTTGGTTGGGACTCCTACGAGCAGTACTTC.